This record concerns one TCR beta chain sequence. In TCRdb, the 5' RACE reads were re-called with MiXCR into one record per CDR3 protein. The table shows hundreds of thousands of distinct CDR3 sequences, with approximately 9% occurring only once. The data originate from a study of identical twins. Germline V CDR1 and CDR2: MDHEN, SYDVKM. Losses at the gene ends were 7 bases for V and 9 bases for J; bases not matched to a gene: 9. The CDR3 runs to 14 residues. These same records also appear under a second study, on yellow fever vaccine responses in identical twins.

The sequence came from a woman in her late teens or twenties in good health. V gene TRBV28 combines with J gene TRBJ2-1, with 10 bases aligning to TRBD1. The sample was PBMCs. CDR3 DNA: TGTGCCAGCAAGAGGGACAGGGGACGGGGTGAGCAGTTCTTC. Translating gives CASKRDRGRGEQFF.